This TCR beta chain was recovered during a study of T cell clones after liver transplantation. Overall study context: A pre-transplant mixed lymphocyte reaction with TCRbeta sequencing defined graft-donor-reactive clones followed in post-transplant blood.

This CDR3 region has 15 residues. Germline V gene lookup returns CDR1 MNHEY and CDR2 SMNVEV (reference sequence). The V end was cut by 3 bases, the J end by 3 bases, with 12 bases between. General study points: Conclusions were preliminary, with small, heterogeneous patient groups. A significant post-transplant drop in circulating graft-donor-reactive CD4 TCRbeta sequences occurred in most of the 8 subjects.

Concerning this clone itself: Its antigen remains unknown.

Sequenced by immunoSEQ multiplex PCR; TCRdb stores in-frame clones only, minus some. Of around 100,000 clones in the sample, more than 75% were seen once. This clonotype was obtained from a human donor who received a liver transplant. The chain couples TRBV27 to TRBJ2-1; tentative D call: TRBD2 (7 bases). The material was CD4+ T cells from blood, obtained before liver transplant. CDR3 amino acids: CASSFGGGLYNEQFF. CDR3 bases: TGTGCCAGCAGTTTTGGCGGGGGCCTCTACAATGAGCAGTTCTTC.